The present TCR beta chain was sequenced within a study of PD-1 blockade in classical Hodgkin lymphoma. All trial patients relapsed after autologous stem cell transplantation. Per germline, CDR1 SGHRS and CDR2 YFSETQ. This CDR3 is 16 amino acids long. Trimming took 0 bases from V and 0 from J; bases not matched to a gene: 3. Repertoires were generated with immunoSEQ multiplex PCR, while TCRdb's copy carries only in-frame clones and drops some. The sample has tens of thousands of clones, roughly nine tenths seen once. The specimen was peripheral blood mononuclear cells (PBMCs), collected before the second cycle of nivolumab. The sequence came from a human donor with classical Hodgkin lymphoma. This chain connects TRBV5-1 to TRBJ2-1; TRBD2 aligns across 7 bases. In DNA, the CDR3 is TGCGCCAGCAGCTTGGACGGGGGGAGCTCCTACAATGAGCAGTTCTTC. This codes for CASSLDGGSSYNEQFF.